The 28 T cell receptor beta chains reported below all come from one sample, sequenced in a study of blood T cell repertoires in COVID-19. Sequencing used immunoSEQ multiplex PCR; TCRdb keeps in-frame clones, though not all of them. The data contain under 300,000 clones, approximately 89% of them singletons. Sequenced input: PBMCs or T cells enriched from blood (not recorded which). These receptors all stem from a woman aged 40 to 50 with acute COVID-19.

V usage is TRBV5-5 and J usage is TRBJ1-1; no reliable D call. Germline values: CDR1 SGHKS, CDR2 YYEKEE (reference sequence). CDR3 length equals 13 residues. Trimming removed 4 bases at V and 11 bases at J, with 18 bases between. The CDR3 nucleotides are TGTGCCAGCAGCGCGGACTATGGTTTAATTGCTTTCTTT. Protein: CASSADYGLIAFF.

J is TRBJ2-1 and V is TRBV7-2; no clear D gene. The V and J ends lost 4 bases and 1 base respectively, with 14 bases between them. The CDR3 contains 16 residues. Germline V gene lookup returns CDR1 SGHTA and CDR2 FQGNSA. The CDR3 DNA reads TGTGCCAGCAGCTCGTCAAACATCCCTTCCTACAATGAGCAGTTCTTC. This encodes CASSSSNIPSYNEQFF.

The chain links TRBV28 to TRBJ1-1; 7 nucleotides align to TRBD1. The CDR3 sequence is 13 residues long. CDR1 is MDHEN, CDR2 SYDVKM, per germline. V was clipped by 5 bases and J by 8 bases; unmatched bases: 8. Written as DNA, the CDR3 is TGTGCCAGCAGTCTTGACAGGGTACGGGAAGCTTTCTTT. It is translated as CASSLDRVREAFF.

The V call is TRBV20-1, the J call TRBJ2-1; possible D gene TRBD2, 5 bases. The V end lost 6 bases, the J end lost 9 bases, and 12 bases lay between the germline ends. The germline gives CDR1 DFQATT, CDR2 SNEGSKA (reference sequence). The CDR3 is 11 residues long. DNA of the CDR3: TGCAGTGCCCTTTCTGCGGGTGAGCAGTTCTTC. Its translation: CSALSAGEQFF.

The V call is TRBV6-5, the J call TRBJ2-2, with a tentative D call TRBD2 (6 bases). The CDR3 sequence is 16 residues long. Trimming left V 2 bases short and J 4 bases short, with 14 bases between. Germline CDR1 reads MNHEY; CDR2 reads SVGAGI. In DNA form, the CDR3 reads TGTGCCAGCAGTTACGGGGGACTGCGGGGCACCGGGGAGCTGTTTTTT. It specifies CASSYGGLRGTGELFF.

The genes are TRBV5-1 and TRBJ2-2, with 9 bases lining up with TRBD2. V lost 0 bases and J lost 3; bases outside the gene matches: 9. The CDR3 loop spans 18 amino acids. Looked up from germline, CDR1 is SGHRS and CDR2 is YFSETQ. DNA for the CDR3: TGCGCCAGCAGCTTGGCCGGGCTGGCGGGAGGGTACACCGGGGAGCTGTTTTTT. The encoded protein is CASSLAGLAGGYTGELFF.

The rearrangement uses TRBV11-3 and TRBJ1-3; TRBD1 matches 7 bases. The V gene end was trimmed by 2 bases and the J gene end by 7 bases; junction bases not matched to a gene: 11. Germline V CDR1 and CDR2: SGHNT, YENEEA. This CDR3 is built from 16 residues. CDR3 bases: TGTGCCAGCAGCTTAATGTCGTCACAGGGGACGAACACCATATATTTT. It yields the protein CASSLMSSQGTNTIYF.

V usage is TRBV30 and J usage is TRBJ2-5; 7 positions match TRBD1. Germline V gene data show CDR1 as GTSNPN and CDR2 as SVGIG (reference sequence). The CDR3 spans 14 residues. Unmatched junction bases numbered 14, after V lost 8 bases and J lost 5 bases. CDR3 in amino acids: CARTGEYGRETQYF. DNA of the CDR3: TGTGCCCGTACAGGGGAGTATGGCCGGGAGACCCAGTACTTC.

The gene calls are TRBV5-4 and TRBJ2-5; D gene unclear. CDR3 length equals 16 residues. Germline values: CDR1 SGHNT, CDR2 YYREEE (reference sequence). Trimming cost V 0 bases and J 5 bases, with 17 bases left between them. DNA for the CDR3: TGTGCCAGCAGCTTGGCTGGGCAAGGTCCGGCTGAGACCCAGTACTTC. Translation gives CASSLAGQGPAETQYF.

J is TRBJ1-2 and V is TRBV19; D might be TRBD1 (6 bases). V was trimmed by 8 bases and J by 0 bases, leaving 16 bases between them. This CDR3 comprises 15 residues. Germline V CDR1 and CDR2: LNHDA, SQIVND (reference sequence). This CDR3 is CASWARGLANYGYTF. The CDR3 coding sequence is TGTGCCAGTTGGGCCAGGGGCCTAGCTAACTATGGCTACACCTTC. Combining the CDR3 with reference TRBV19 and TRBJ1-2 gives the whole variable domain DGGITQSPKYLFRKEGQNVTLSCEQNLNHDAMYWYRQDPGQGLRLIYYSQIVNDFQKGDIAEGYSVSREKKESFPLTVTSAQKNPTAFYLCASWARGLANYGYTFGSGTRLTVV.

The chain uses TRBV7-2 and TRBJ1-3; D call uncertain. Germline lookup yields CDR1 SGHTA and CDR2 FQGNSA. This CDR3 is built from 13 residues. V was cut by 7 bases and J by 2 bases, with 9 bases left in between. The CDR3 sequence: CASTVTPGNTIYF. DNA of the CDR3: TGTGCCAGCACCGTGACACCTGGAAACACCATATATTTT.

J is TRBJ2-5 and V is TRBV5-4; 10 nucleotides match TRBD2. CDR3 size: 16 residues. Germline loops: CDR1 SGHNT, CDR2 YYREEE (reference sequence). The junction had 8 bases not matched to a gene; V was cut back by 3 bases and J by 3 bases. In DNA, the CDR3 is TGTGCCAGCAGCTCGCCCCTAGCGGGGGCAAAAGAGACCCAGTACTTC. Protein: CASSSPLAGAKETQYF.

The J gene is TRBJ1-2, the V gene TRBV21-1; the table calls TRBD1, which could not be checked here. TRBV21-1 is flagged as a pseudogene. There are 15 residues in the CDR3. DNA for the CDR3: TGTGCCAGCAGCAAAGGCAGATACCTCTACTATGGCTACACCTTC. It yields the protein CASSKGRYLYYGYTF.

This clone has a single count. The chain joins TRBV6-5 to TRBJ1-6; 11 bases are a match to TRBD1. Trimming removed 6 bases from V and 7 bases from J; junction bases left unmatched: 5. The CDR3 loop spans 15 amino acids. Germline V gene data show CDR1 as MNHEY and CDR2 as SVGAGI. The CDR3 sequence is CASSLGTGGNSPLHF. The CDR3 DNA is TGTGCCAGCAGCCTGGGGACAGGGGGGAATTCACCCCTCCACTTT.

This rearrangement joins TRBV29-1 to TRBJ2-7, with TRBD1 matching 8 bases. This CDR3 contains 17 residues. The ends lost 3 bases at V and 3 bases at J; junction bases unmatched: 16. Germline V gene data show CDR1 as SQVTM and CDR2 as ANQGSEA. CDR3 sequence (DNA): TGCAGCGTTGATCATTGGCCCCGGACAGGGCGGCTCTACGAGCAGTACGTC. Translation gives CSVDHWPRTGRLYEQYV.

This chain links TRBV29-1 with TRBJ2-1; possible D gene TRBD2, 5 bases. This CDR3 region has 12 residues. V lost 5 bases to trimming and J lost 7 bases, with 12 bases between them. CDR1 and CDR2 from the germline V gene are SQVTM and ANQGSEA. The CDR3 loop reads CSVTHTGNEQFF. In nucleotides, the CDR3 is TGCAGCGTTACCCATACGGGGAATGAGCAGTTCTTC.

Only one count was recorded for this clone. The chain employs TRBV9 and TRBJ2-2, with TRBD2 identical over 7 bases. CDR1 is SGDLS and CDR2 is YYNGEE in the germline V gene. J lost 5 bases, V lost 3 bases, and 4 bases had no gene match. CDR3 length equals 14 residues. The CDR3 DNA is TGTGCCAGCAGCGGAGGACTAGAGACCGGGGAGCTGTTTTTT. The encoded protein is CASSGGLETGELFF.

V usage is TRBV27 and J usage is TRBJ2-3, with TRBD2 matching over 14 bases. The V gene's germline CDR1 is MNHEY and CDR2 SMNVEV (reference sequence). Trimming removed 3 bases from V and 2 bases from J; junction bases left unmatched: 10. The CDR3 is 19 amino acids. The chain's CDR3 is CASSFSGLAGALPTDTQYF. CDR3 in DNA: TGTGCCAGCAGTTTCTCGGGACTAGCGGGAGCCCTCCCCACAGATACGCAGTATTTT.

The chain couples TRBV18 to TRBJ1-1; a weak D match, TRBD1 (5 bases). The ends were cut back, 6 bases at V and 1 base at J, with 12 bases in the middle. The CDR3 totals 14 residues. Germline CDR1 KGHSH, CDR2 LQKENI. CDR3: CASSQQEGNTEAFF. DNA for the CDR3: TGTGCCAGCTCCCAACAGGAGGGGAACACTGAAGCTTTCTTT.

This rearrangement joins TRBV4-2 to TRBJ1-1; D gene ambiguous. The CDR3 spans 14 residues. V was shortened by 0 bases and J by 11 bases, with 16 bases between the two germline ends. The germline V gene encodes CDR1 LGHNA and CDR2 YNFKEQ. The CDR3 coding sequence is TGTGCCAGCAGCCAAGATCGGAGCGGCGGGCGGGCTTTCTTT. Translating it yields CASSQDRSGGRAFF.

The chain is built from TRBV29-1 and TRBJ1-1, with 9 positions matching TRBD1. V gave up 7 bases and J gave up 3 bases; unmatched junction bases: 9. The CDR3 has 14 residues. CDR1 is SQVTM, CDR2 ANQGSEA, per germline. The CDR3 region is CSGSGTGHYTEAFF. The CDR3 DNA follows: TGCAGCGGATCCGGGACAGGGCACTACACTGAAGCTTTCTTT.

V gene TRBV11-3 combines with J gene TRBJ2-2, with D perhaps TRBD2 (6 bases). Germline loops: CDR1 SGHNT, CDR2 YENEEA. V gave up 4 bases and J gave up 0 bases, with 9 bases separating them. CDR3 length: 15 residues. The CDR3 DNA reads TGTGCCAGCAGCTCGGCGGGGACGAACACCGGGGAGCTGTTTTTT. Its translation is CASSSAGTNTGELFF.

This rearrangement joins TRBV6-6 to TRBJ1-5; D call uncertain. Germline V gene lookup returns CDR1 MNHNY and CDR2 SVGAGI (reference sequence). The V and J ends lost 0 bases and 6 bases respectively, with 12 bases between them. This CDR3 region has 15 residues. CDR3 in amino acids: CASSYSRPGSQPQHF. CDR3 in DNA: TGTGCCAGCAGTTACTCGAGGCCCGGGAGTCAGCCCCAGCATTTT.

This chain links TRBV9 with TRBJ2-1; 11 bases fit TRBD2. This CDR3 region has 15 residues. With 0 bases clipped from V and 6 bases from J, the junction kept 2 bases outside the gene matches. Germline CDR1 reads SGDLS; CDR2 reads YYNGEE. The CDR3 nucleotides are TGTGCCAGCAGCGTAGGGACTAGCGGGCGCAATGAGCAGTTCTTC. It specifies CASSVGTSGRNEQFF.

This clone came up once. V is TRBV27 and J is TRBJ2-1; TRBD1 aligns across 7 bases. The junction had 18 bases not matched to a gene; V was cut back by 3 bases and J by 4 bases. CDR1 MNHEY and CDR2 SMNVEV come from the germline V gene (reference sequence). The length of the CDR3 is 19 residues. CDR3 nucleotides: TGTGCCAGCAGTTTTCCCCGAATACGACAGGGTTCCTTATACAATGAGCAGTTCTTC. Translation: CASSFPRIRQGSLYNEQFF.

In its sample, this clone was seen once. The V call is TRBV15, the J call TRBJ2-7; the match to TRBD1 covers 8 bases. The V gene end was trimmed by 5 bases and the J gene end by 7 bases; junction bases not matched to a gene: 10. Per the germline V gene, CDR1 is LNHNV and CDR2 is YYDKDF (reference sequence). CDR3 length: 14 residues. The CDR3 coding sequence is TGTGCCACCAGCCCCCAGGGGGCAGTAGGGGAGCAGTACTTC. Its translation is CATSPQGAVGEQYF.

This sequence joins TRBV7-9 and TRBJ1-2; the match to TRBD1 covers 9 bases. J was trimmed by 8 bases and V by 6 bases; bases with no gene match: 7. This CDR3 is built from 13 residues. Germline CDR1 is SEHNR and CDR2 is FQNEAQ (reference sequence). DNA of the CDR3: TGTGCCAGCAGTCCGGGACAGGGATGGGGCTACACCTTC. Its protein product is CASSPGQGWGYTF.

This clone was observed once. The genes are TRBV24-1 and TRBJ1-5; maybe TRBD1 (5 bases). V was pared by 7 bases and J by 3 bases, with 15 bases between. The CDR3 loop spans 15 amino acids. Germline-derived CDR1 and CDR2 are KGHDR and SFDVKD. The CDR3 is CATSGGPNINQPQHF. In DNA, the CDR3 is TGTGCCACCAGCGGGGGACCCAATATCAATCAGCCCCAGCATTTT.